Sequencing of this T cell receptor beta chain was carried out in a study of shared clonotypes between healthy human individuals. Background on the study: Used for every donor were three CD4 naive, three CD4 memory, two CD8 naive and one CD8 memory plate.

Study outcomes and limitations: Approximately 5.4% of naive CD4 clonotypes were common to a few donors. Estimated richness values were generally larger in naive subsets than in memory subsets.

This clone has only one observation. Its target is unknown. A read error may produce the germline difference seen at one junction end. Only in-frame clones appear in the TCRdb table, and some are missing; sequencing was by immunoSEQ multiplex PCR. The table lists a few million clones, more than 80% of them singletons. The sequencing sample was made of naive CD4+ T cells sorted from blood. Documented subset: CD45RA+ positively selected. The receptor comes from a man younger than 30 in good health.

For the CDR3, the DNA is TGTGCTAGCAGCTTAGTGGGCAGGACGGAGACCCAGTACTTC. This encodes CASSLVGRTETQYF. V is TRBV7-7 and J is TRBJ2-5; D is undetermined. The CDR3 has 14 amino acids. Germline CDR1 reads SSHAT; CDR2 reads FNYEAQ (reference sequence).